The subject of this entry is one TCR beta chain. Its matching antigen is unknown. The sample belongs to a study of T cell responses to AZD1222 COVID-19 vaccine. About the research overall: The analysis combined second doses at about 4 or about 12 weeks.

V was pared by 5 bases and J by 0 bases, with 12 bases between. CDR3 size: 15 residues. Germline CDR1 reads MNHEY; CDR2 reads SVGAGI. Study-level findings and limits: Seropositive AZD1222 recipients at baseline numbered only five to seven. The reported proportion of spike-specific TCRs targeting unmutated variant regions was nearly half.

TCRdb's table, derived via immunoSEQ multiplex PCR, lists solely in-frame clones and lacks some. The sample yields some 180,000 clones, more than 80% seen once. The chain has TRBV6-5 and TRBJ2-3; no firm D call. Here the sequenced sample was peripheral blood, taken on day 0 of AZD1222 vaccination. The sequence derives from an adult in good health. CDR3 in DNA: TGTGCCAGCAGTCCAACCGTACAGAGCACAGATACGCAGTATTTT. This sequence encodes CASSPTVQSTDTQYF.